Below are 18 T cell receptor beta chains sequenced from a single sample in a study of early T cells in non-severe SARS-CoV-2 infection. A single record per CDR3 protein comes from TCRdb applying MiXCR to the 5' RACE reads. The sample shows about 81,000 distinct CDR3 sequences, 6% to 7% of them seen only once. Sequenced: whole blood. The receptors come from an adult who was a healthcare worker with PCR-confirmed SARS-CoV-2 infection or an uninfected control (not recorded which).

This clonotype was seen ten or more times. The rearrangement joins TRBV6-6 to TRBJ1-1; perhaps TRBD1 as D (6 bases). Germline CDR1 and CDR2: MNHNY and SVGAGI (reference sequence). V gave up 5 bases and J gave up 2 bases, with 12 bases separating them. The CDR3 is made up of 14 amino acids. The CDR3 DNA reads TGTGCCAGCAGTCCATACAGGGACAACACTGAAGCTTTCTTT. Protein product: CASSPYRDNTEAFF.

There are a few counts of this clonotype. The chain employs TRBV28 and TRBJ2-7, with TRBD2 matching over 9 bases. With V trimmed by 7 bases and J by 5 bases, 18 bases remained unmatched. CDR1 is MDHEN, CDR2 SYDVKM, per germline. The CDR3 is 17 amino acids. CDR3 residues: CASKIPGLATPPDEQYF. DNA for the CDR3: TGTGCCAGCAAAATACCGGGACTAGCTACACCCCCTGACGAGCAGTACTTC. The full variable domain, rest sourced from reference TRBV28 and TRBJ2-7, is DVKVTQSSRYLVKRTGEKVFLECVQDMDHENMFWYRQDPGLGLRLIYFSYDVKMKEKGDIPEGYSVSREKKERFSLILESASTNQTSMYLCASKIPGLATPPDEQYFGPGTRLTVT.

The chain uses TRBV7-2 and TRBJ2-7, with 7 bases aligning to TRBD2. From germline, CDR1 is SGHTA and CDR2 FQGNSA. The CDR3 length is 15 residues. With 5 bases clipped from V and 3 bases from J, the junction kept 10 bases outside the gene matches. Written as DNA, the CDR3 is TGTGCCAGCAGCCCAGCCGGGGGGATTAACTACGAGCAGTACTTC. Its translation is CASSPAGGINYEQYF.

In this sample, this clonotype turned up many times. The chain joins TRBV20-1 to TRBJ1-2; maybe TRBD1 (6 bases). V lost 0 bases and J 4 bases, leaving 12 bases between the germline ends. Looked up from germline, CDR1 is DFQATT and CDR2 is SNEGSKA (reference sequence). The CDR3 totals 14 residues. The CDR3 nucleotides are TGCAGTGCTAGAGATGTAACAGGGCTCTATGGCTACACCTTC. Its protein product is CSARDVTGLYGYTF.

Of note for this clonotype: The junction departs from the called germline gene at one end, perhaps through a read error. The chain couples TRBV4-1 to TRBJ2-2; unclear D gene. CDR3 length: 12 amino acids. Germline lookup yields CDR1 MGHRA and CDR2 YSYEKL. Here the CDR3 reads CASSHNTEELFF. The CDR3 bases are TGCGCCAGCAGCCACAACACCGAGGAGCTGTTTTTT.

V is TRBV11-2 and J is TRBJ2-6; D remains unclear. The CDR3 is made up of 14 amino acids. Germline CDR1 and CDR2: SGHAT and FQNNGV. The V end was cut by 2 bases, the J end by 4 bases, with 6 bases between. The CDR3 sequence: CASSLSAGANVLTF. Written as DNA, the CDR3 is TGTGCCAGCAGCTTATCGGCAGGGGCCAACGTCCTGACTTTC.

In this sample, this clonotype turned up a few times. The J gene is TRBJ2-1, the V gene TRBV3-1, with D possibly called TRBD1 or TRBD2 (6 bases each). Trimming removed 2 bases from V and 6 bases from J, with 14 bases in between. Germline CDR1 LGHDT, CDR2 YNNKEL (reference sequence). This CDR3 contains 15 residues. The CDR3 coding sequence is TGTGCCAGCAGCCAAAGATCGGGGGCAGGCAATGAGCAGTTCTTC. As protein: CASSQRSGAGNEQFF.

There are a few counts of this clonotype. The chain uses TRBV29-1 and TRBJ2-1, with 9 bases aligning to TRBD2. Germline assignment: CDR1 SQVTM and CDR2 ANQGSEA. Losses at the gene ends were 5 bases for V and 6 bases for J; bases not matched to a gene: 11. The CDR3 runs 15 residues. For the CDR3, the DNA is TGCAGCGTTCAAGTGGGGGCTAGCGGGATCAATGAGCAGTTCTTC. Translating gives CSVQVGASGINEQFF.

V gene TRBV10-3 combines with J gene TRBJ2-7; D ambiguous. The CDR3 spans 13 residues. CDR1 and CDR2 (germline): ENHRY, SYGVKD. The V end was cut by 4 bases, the J end by 4 bases, with 11 bases between. The CDR3 sequence is CAISVDQRYEQYF. The CDR3 DNA sequence: TGTGCCATCAGTGTCGACCAAAGGTACGAGCAGTACTTC.

The rearrangement links TRBV5-4 to TRBJ2-7; possibly TRBD1 for D (6 bases). Deletions cut 4 bases from V and 0 bases from J, with 14 bases between. Germline CDR1 reads SGHNT; CDR2 reads YYREEE (reference sequence). The CDR3 is 15 residues long. The CDR3 sequence is CASSRHRANSYEQYF. The DNA of the CDR3 is TGTGCCAGCAGCCGACACAGGGCAAACTCCTACGAGCAGTACTTC.

V is TRBV6-6 and J is TRBJ2-5; D is undetermined. Trimming stripped 2 bases from V and 2 bases from J, with 9 bases between. The CDR3 has 14 residues. Germline-derived CDR1 and CDR2 are MNHNY and SVGAGI (reference sequence). The CDR3 sequence: CASSYAWLQETQYF. The CDR3 nucleotides read TGTGCCAGCAGTTACGCATGGCTACAAGAGACCCAGTACTTC.

The chain is built from TRBV7-9 and TRBJ2-3, with 11 bases identical to TRBD2. V lost 6 bases, J lost 2 bases, and 13 bases stayed unmatched. Germline CDR1 and CDR2: SEHNR and FQNEAQ (reference sequence). CDR3 length: 18 amino acids. CDR3 bases: TGTGCCAGCAGTTCGCGGGCTAGCGGGGGGCTAATCACAGATACGCAGTATTTT. Translating it yields CASSSRASGGLITDTQYF.

This clonotype was found a few times. The chain is built from TRBV20-1 and TRBJ1-5; D gene uncertain. Per the germline V gene, CDR1 is DFQATT and CDR2 is SNEGSKA (reference sequence). V shed 3 bases and J shed 7 bases, with 13 bases lying between them. This CDR3 region has 13 residues. The CDR3 DNA reads TGCAGTGCTAGGTGGAGGGAGGGCCAGCCCCAGCATTTT. Amino acid sequence: CSARWREGQPQHF.

The V gene is TRBV27, the J gene TRBJ1-2; perhaps TRBD1 as D (5 bases). Germline loops: CDR1 MNHEY, CDR2 SMNVEV (reference sequence). Between the trimmed V and J ends, which lost 6 bases and 0 bases, there was a span of 8 bases. The CDR3 covers 13 residues. The CDR3 DNA follows: TGTGCCAGCAGACTGACAGCTAACTATGGCTACACCTTC. It encodes CASRLTANYGYTF.

This clonotype occurred many times. The chain is built from TRBV6-1 and TRBJ2-2, with D tentatively TRBD2 (5 bases). The germline V and J ends were trimmed by 1 base and 8 bases, with 11 bases remaining between them. CDR3 size: 14 residues. CDR1 MNHNS and CDR2 SASEGT come from the germline V gene. The CDR3 protein is CASSEGGRGGELFF. The CDR3 region has the DNA TGTGCCAGCAGTGAAGGAGGTAGAGGGGGGGAGCTGTTTTTT.

Only a few counts were recorded for this clonotype. The V and J genes are TRBV2 and TRBJ2-1; D may be TRBD2 (5 bases). The germline V gene has CDR1 SNHLY and CDR2 FYNNEI. V lost 1 base to trimming and J lost 7 bases, with 8 bases between them. CDR3 length: 13 amino acids. As DNA, the CDR3 is TGTGCCAGCAGTGAAGAATCGGGAAATGAGCAGTTCTTC. It translates to CASSEESGNEQFF.

By frequency in the sample, this clonotype is medium-sized (0.01 to 0.1%). The chain combines TRBV4-1 with TRBJ2-2; D tentatively fits TRBD1 or TRBD2 (5 bases each). Trimming took off 1 base at V and 1 base at J, with 7 bases between the two ends. The CDR3 contains 15 residues. Germline CDR1 reads MGHRA; CDR2 reads YSYEKL. The CDR3 DNA reads as TGCGCCAGCAGCCAAGCGGGACGGAACACCGGGGAGCTGTTTTTT. This sequence encodes CASSQAGRNTGELFF.

Many counts were recorded for this clonotype. This sequence joins TRBV6-5 and TRBJ2-1; no clear D. With 8 bases removed from V and 7 bases from J, the gap between germline ends came to 12 bases. The CDR3 consists of 12 residues. CDR1 and CDR2 (germline): MNHEY, SVGAGI. CDR3 coding DNA: TGTGCCAGCGCAGAATTTGGGAATGAGCAGTTCTTC. Its protein is CASAEFGNEQFF.